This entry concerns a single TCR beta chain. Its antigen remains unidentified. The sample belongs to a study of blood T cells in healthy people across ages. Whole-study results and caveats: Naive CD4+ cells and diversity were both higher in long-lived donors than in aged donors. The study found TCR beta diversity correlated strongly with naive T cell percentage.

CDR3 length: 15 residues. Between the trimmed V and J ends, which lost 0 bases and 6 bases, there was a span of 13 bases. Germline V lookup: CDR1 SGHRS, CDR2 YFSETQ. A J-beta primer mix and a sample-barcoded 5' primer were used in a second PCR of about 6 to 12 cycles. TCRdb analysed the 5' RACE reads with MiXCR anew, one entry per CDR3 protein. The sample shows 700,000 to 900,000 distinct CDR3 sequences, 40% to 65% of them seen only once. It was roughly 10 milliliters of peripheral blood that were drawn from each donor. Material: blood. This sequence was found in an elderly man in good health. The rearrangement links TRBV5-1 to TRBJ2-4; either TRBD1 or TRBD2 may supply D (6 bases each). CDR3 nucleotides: TGCGCCAGCAGCTTGGATCCGGGGGCTAGAAACATTCAGTACTTC. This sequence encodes CASSLDPGARNIQYF.